The T cell receptor beta chain under discussion was sequenced for a study of control samples from healthy donors and cancer patients. The protocol was immunoSEQ multiplex PCR, while the TCRdb copy is restricted to in-frame clones and leaves out a portion. Of some 130,000 clones listed, about nine tenths were seen once; the top ten hold around 5.4%. V lost 3 bases and J 11 bases, leaving 14 bases between the germline ends. There are 13 residues in the CDR3. Germline loops: CDR1 LNHDA, CDR2 SQIVND (reference sequence). The sequencing input was blood. The chain recombines TRBV19 with TRBJ1-5; D not resolved. The TCR comes from a man aged 18 to 30 in good health. The CDR3 loop is CASSIALQYTQHF. CDR3 nucleotide sequence: TGTGCCAGTAGTATCGCTCTCCAGTATACCCAGCATTTT.